This record looks at one T cell receptor (beta chain) sequence and its context. Its antigen remains unidentified. This entry comes from a study of CD8 T cells in Susac syndrome. Study-level points and caveats: In its TCR sequencing and HLA analysis, the study acknowledged that the number of individuals was relatively small.

With random hexamers, reverse transcription was performed on about 0.45 to 1 ug of RNA. Amplification of TCR beta CDR3 across 54 Vbeta and 13 Jbeta was performed with immunoSEQ multiplex PCR. TCRdb independently ran MiXCR on the immunoSEQ multiplex PCR reads; one entry per CDR3 protein. The data contain about 190,000 distinct CDR3 sequences, 85% to 95% of them seen just once; the ten biggest clones take up 0.1%. CD8+ and CD4+ T cells from blood underwent TCR beta sequencing, which was carried out in a high-throughput format. FACS enriched CD8+ TEMRA cells, while bulk CD8+ and CD4+ were negatively isolated. The germline V gene has CDR1 DFQATT and CDR2 SNEGSKA (reference sequence). The V gene lost 4 bases and the J gene lost 2 bases, with 9 bases spanning the gap. The CDR3 runs to 13 residues.

The receptor was derived from a human donor in good health. The gene calls are TRBV20-1 and TRBJ2-1; D gene unclear. Sequenced material: CD4+ T cells from PBMCs. The CDR3 loop is CSATSGPYNEQFF. The DNA for the CDR3 is TGCAGTGCTACCTCCGGGCCCTACAATGAGCAGTTCTTC.